The rows below give T cell receptor beta chains drawn from one sample of a study of beta chain features in type 1 diabetes. Assay: immunoSEQ multiplex PCR; the TCRdb copy retains only in-frame clones and omits some. The sample has roughly 280,000 clones, around 24% seen once. Specimen: naive CD4+ T cells from blood. The source is a woman aged 25 to 45 with type 1 diabetes. Both conserved end residues are part of each CDR3. D genes are given only for firm matches. A clone size is listed for some rows: how often the clone was seen (once, few, many), or a class if it is expanded.

j_call clone_size d_call v_call cdr3_aa cdr3_nt
TRBJ1-1 . TRBD1 TRBV4-1 CASSHPTGTRMTFF TGCGCCAGCAGCCACCCGACAGGGACTAGGATGACTTTCTTT
TRBJ1-5 few TRBD1 TRBV2 CASSGQGDQPQHF TGTGCCAGCAGTGGGCAGGGGGATCAGCCCCAGCATTTT
TRBJ2-1 . . TRBV6-8 CASIGEQFF TGTGCCAGCATTGGCGAGCAGTTCTTC
TRBJ2-7 . TRBD2 TRBV15 CATSREGGVHEQYF TGTGCCACCAGCAGAGAGGGGGGGGTCCACGAGCAGTACTTC
TRBJ2-7 . TRBD2 TRBV4-2 CASSPRLAEISYEQYF TGTGCCAGCAGCCCGCGACTAGCGGAAATCTCCTACGAGCAGTACTTC
TRBJ1-1 once . TRBV4-1 CASSQDSSPRGAFF TGCGCCAGCAGCCAAGATTCAAGCCCCCGGGGGGCTTTCTTT
TRBJ1-5 . . TRBV10-3 CAIRGDNQPQHF TGTGCCATCAGAGGGGACAATCAGCCCCAGCATTTT
TRBJ1-2 . . TRBV6-5 CASSLGPTNYGYTF TGTGCCAGCAGCCTTGGGCCGACCAACTATGGCTACACCTTC
TRBJ1-4 few . TRBV7-2 CASSLDPGGSKKLFF TGTGCCAGCAGCCTGGACCCCGGAGGTAGTAAAAAACTGTTTTTT
TRBJ1-1 . . TRBV5-1 CASSLADSMNTEAFF TGCGCCAGCAGCTTGGCCGACAGCATGAACACTGAAGCTTTCTTT
TRBJ2-1 . . TRBV6-1 CASSEAKTGTYNEQFF TGTGCCAGCAGTGAAGCCAAGACTGGTACCTACAATGAGCAGTTCTTC
TRBJ2-7 . TRBD2 TRBV5-4 CASSWTGTRNYEQYF TGTGCCAGCAGCTGGACCGGGACTAGAAACTACGAGCAGTACTTC
TRBJ2-5 few . TRBV29-1 CSVRRVQGETQYF TGCAGCGTGAGAAGGGTACAGGGAGAGACCCAGTACTTC
TRBJ2-5 once TRBD1 TRBV29-1 CSSGTGGQETQYF TGCAGCTCCGGGACAGGGGGCCAAGAGACCCAGTACTTC
TRBJ1-2 . . TRBV21-1 CASSVVGRANYGYTF TGTGCCAGCAGCGTAGTCGGCAGGGCTAACTATGGCTACACCTTC
TRBJ2-3 few . TRBV30 CAWSVLLYTDTQYF TGTGCCTGGAGTGTCCTCCTCTACACAGATACGCAGTATTTT
TRBJ2-5 few . TRBV25-1 CASSEQVRQETQYF TGTGCCAGCAGTGAACAGGTCCGCCAAGAGACCCAGTACTTC
TRBJ2-2 . TRBD1 TRBV6-1 CASSGQGLGGELFF TGTGCCAGCAGTGGACAGGGGTTGGGCGGGGAGCTGTTTTTT
TRBJ2-4 . TRBD1 TRBV29-1 CSVRQGAVSIQYF TGCAGCGTTCGACAGGGGGCGGTGAGCATTCAGTACTTC
TRBJ2-5 few TRBD1 TRBV5-4 CASSIDRAETQYF TGTGCCAGCAGCATAGACAGGGCAGAGACCCAGTACTTC
TRBJ2-7 . TRBD2 TRBV6-5 CASNSGRAREQYF TGTGCCTCAAACAGCGGGAGGGCCCGGGAGCAGTACTTC
TRBJ2-4 few . TRBV29-1 CSVEIPGWLNIQYF TGCAGCGTTGAAATCCCAGGGTGGTTGAACATTCAGTACTTC
TRBJ2-2 . . TRBV19 CASSTQTGELFF TGTGCCAGTAGTACCCAGACCGGGGAGCTGTTTTTT
TRBJ2-1 few . TRBV7-8 CASSLSRYDNEQFF TGTGCCAGCAGCTTATCCAGGTATGACAATGAGCAGTTCTTC
TRBJ2-1 once . TRBV18 CASSLEGPDLRGYNEQFF TGTGCCAGCTCCCTCGAGGGCCCGGATCTCCGGGGTTACAATGAGCAGTTCTTC
TRBJ1-2 . . TRBV29-1 CSVEENSLSYGYTF TGCAGCGTTGAAGAGAACAGCCTGAGCTATGGCTACACCTTC
TRBJ2-1 few . TRBV5-1 CASSFSGAGDNEQFF TGCGCCAGCAGCTTCTCGGGAGCTGGGGACAATGAGCAGTTCTTC
TRBJ1-2 . TRBD1 TRBV27 CASLGTGSYGYTF TGTGCCAGCTTGGGGACAGGAAGCTATGGCTACACCTTC
TRBJ2-7 few . TRBV2 CASSWYGHYEQYF TGTGCCAGCAGTTGGTACGGACACTACGAGCAGTACTTC
TRBJ2-7 . . TRBV11-1 CASSLGSIGFYYEQYF TGTGCCAGCAGCTTAGGATCTATCGGGTTTTACTACGAGCAGTACTTC
TRBJ1-1 . . TRBV9 CAGSYPSCGASAFF TGTGCCGGCTCCTACCCCTCGTGCGGCGCCTCGGCTTTCTTT
TRBJ2-3 . . TRBV29-1 CSVPGATFGDTQYF TGCAGCGTCCCGGGAGCAACTTTTGGCGATACGCAGTATTTT
TRBJ1-5 . . TRBV4-1 CASSQVQGPNQPQHF TGCGCCAGCAGCCAAGTTCAGGGTCCAAATCAGCCCCAGCATTTT
TRBJ1-5 . TRBD1 TRBV9 CASSPRDSPNQPQHF TGTGCCAGCAGCCCGAGGGACAGCCCCAATCAGCCCCAGCATTTT
TRBJ2-2 . . TRBV5-1 CASSLGPEVTGELFF TGCGCCAGCAGCCTGGGACCAGAGGTAACCGGGGAGCTGTTTTTT
TRBJ2-1 few . TRBV5-1 CASSLVGASYNEQFF TGCGCCAGCAGCTTGGTGGGGGCCTCCTACAATGAGCAGTTCTTC
TRBJ2-7 . TRBD1 TRBV5-1 CASSLVGGTGEIGEQYF TGCGCCAGCAGCTTGGTTGGAGGGACAGGGGAAATTGGCGAGCAGTACTTC
TRBJ2-1 once . TRBV5-4 CASSLEASANEQFF TGTGCCAGCAGCTTGGAAGCTAGCGCCAATGAGCAGTTCTTC
TRBJ2-7 . . TRBV29-1 CSYTETYEQYF TGCAGTTACACAGAGACCTACGAGCAGTACTTC
TRBJ2-7 few . TRBV29-1 CSVALASYEQYF TGCAGCGTTGCACTCGCCTCCTACGAGCAGTACTTC
TRBJ2-7 . TRBD2 TRBV18 CASSTAGGSYEQYF TGTGCCAGCTCAACAGCGGGAGGGTCCTACGAGCAGTACTTC
TRBJ1-1 . . TRBV7-9 CASSFRTERTEAFF TGTGCCAGCAGCTTCCGGACAGAACGAACTGAAGCTTTCTTT
TRBJ2-1 few TRBD2 TRBV7-9 CASSSPGTSGYNEQFF TGTGCCAGCAGCTCGCCCGGGACTAGCGGATACAATGAGCAGTTCTTC
TRBJ2-7 . . TRBV6-7 CASSYWAGDSYEQYF TGTGCCAGCAGTTACTGGGCAGGGGACTCCTACGAGCAGTACTTC
TRBJ2-3 . TRBD2 TRBV9 CASSASGERADTQYF TGTGCCAGCAGCGCTAGCGGGGAGAGGGCAGATACGCAGTATTTT
TRBJ1-2 . TRBD1 TRBV30 CAWSVQGSGGYTF TGTGCCTGGAGTGTACAGGGGTCGGGCGGCTACACCTTC
TRBJ2-1 . . TRBV2 CAGRAGVTNEQFF TGTGCCGGGAGGGCAGGGGTTACGAATGAGCAGTTCTTC
TRBJ1-5 few TRBD1 TRBV28 CASSLLTGSDQPQHF TGTGCCAGCAGTTTACTGACAGGGTCCGATCAGCCCCAGCATTTT
TRBJ2-7 . TRBD1 TRBV30 CAWSVLQGANEQYF TGTGCCTGGAGTGTACTCCAGGGGGCAAACGAGCAGTACTTC
TRBJ2-2 . . TRBV2 CASGNGGNTGELFF TGTGCCAGCGGAAACGGGGGGAACACCGGGGAGCTGTTTTTT